This T cell receptor beta chain was documented in a study of molecular identifiers for immune sequencing clone quantification. CDR1 is SGHRS, CDR2 YFSETQ, per germline. This CDR3 region has 13 residues. Trimming cost V 6 bases and J 3 bases; bases outside gene matches: 6. Each CDR3 protein is one row after TCRdb ran MiXCR on the PCR reads. The sample consists of about 19,000 distinct CDR3 sequences, over 20% of them appearing once. Comments on this clonotype: This sequence may be a read error, since a much larger clone differs from it by one base.

Sequenced sample: naive CD8+ T cells from blood, with Jurkat cell RNA spiked in. Indicated subset: FACS-sorted CD8+CD4-CCR7+CD45RA+ naive T cells. The chain is built from TRBV5-1 and TRBJ2-7; TRBD2 agrees at 7 bases. This receptor was obtained from a human donor in good health. Some libraries in this study had Jurkat cell RNA spiked in. The CDR3 DNA sequence: TGCGCCAGCAAGTCGCGGGAGTTCTACGAGCAGTACTTC. It specifies CASKSREFYEQYF.